The 27 T cell receptor beta chains below were found in one sample sequenced in a study of blood T cell repertoires in COVID-19 (dated by TCRdb to the early 2020s). The method behind the library was the immunoSEQ multiplex PCR assay. Sourced from immuneACCESS, this table was stored by TCRdb with only in-frame sequences that have V and J called. A share of the clones is absent; for the studies checked, an unresolved V gene accounts for under half, and the remainder has no known explanation. This sample is represented by about 45,000 clones; roughly 80% of them were singletons. The biggest ten clones account for roughly 5% of the sample. Sequences were obtained from peripheral blood. These receptors all stem from a man in his forties or fifties with active COVID-19.

The V gene is TRBV7-2, the J gene TRBJ2-5; D is perhaps TRBD1 (5 bases). The CDR3 length is 16 residues. V was cut by 6 bases and J by 4 bases, with 21 bases left in between. Germline V gene lookup returns CDR1 SGHTA and CDR2 FQGNSA. The chain's CDR3 is CASSHLGHTTRETQYF. Written as DNA, the CDR3 is TGTGCCAGCAGTCATCTCGGACACACCACACGAGAGACCCAGTACTTC.

This sequence joins TRBV5-8 and TRBJ2-3, with 8 bases lining up with TRBD1. Germline trimming cut 0 bases from V and 4 bases from J; bases unmatched to any gene: 4. Looked up from germline, CDR1 is SGHTS and CDR2 is YDEGEE. The CDR3 spans 15 residues. Written as DNA, the CDR3 is TGTGCCAGCAGCTTGGATCCAGGGGGCGCAGATACGCAGTATTTT. It is translated as CASSLDPGGADTQYF.

The chain joins TRBV9 to TRBJ1-5; the match to TRBD1 covers 9 bases. The CDR3 is made up of 14 amino acids. The trim removed 4 bases at V and 4 bases at J, leaving 3 bases unmatched. Germline CDR1 SGDLS, CDR2 YYNGEE. The CDR3 here is CASSRGQGNQPQHF. CDR3 in DNA: TGTGCCAGCAGCAGAGGACAGGGGAATCAGCCCCAGCATTTT.

The rearrangement uses TRBV11-1 and TRBJ1-1; 9 nucleotides agree with TRBD1. Losses at the gene ends were 5 bases for V and 3 bases for J; bases not matched to a gene: 10. The germline CDR1 and CDR2 sequences are SGHAT and FQDESV (reference sequence). The CDR3 totals 16 residues. Here the CDR3 reads CASSRPRGQGYTEAFF. Here the CDR3 DNA reads TGTGCCAGCAGCCGGCCACGAGGACAGGGGTACACTGAAGCTTTCTTT.

The CDR3 nucleotides read TGCGCCAGCAGCCAAGGCAGGGCGTCCCGGGGCTACACCTTC. Translation gives CASSQGRASRGYTF. V is TRBV4-1 and J is TRBJ1-2, with D perhaps matching TRBD1 (5 bases). The V and J ends lost 1 base and 8 bases respectively, with 14 bases between them. The germline gives CDR1 MGHRA, CDR2 YSYEKL. This CDR3 is 14 amino acids long.

V gene TRBV5-4 combines with J gene TRBJ1-2; D uncertain. The germline V and J ends were trimmed by 2 bases and 2 bases, with 10 bases remaining between them. The CDR3 covers 14 residues. CDR1 is SGHNT, CDR2 YYREEE, per germline (reference sequence). The CDR3 spells CASSFRQTNYGYTF. The CDR3 DNA reads as TGTGCCAGCAGCTTCCGGCAGACAAACTATGGCTACACCTTC.

The rearrangement uses TRBV7-8 and TRBJ2-1, with D maybe TRBD2 (6 bases). With 5 bases removed from V and 6 bases from J, the gap between germline ends came to 17 bases. The V gene's germline CDR1 is SGHVS and CDR2 FQNEAQ. This CDR3 has 15 residues. The CDR3 nucleotides are TGTGCCAGCAGCCCCCCGGGACTTCGATTCAATGAGCAGTTCTTC. Translation: CASSPPGLRFNEQFF. The full variable domain, with the rest looked up from reference TRBV7-8 and TRBJ2-1, is GAGVSQSPRYKVAKRGQDVALRCDPISGHVSLFWYQQALGQGPEFLTYFQNEAQLDKSGLPSDRFFAERPEGSVSTLKIQRTQQEDSAVYLCASSPPGLRFNEQFFGPGTRLTVL.

This sequence joins TRBV5-6 and TRBJ2-3, with TRBD1 as a possible D gene (6 bases). The length of the CDR3 is 15 residues. Germline assignment: CDR1 SGHDT and CDR2 YYEEEE. Trimming left V 1 base short and J 1 base short, with 10 bases between. The CDR3 DNA is TGTGCCAGCAGCTTGACCACAGGGCGCACAGATACGCAGTATTTT. Its protein is CASSLTTGRTDTQYF.

The CDR3 bases are TGTGCCAGCAGCCCGACAGGGACCTATGGCTACACCTTC. Translation: CASSPTGTYGYTF. The chain combines TRBV5-6 with TRBJ1-2; the match to TRBD1 covers 7 bases. V dropped 4 bases and J dropped 4; count of bases not matched to a gene: 4. Per the germline V gene, CDR1 is SGHDT and CDR2 is YYEEEE. The CDR3 covers 13 residues.

V gene TRBV5-6 combines with J gene TRBJ2-3; D is perhaps TRBD2 (6 bases). Germline values: CDR1 SGHDT, CDR2 YYEEEE. V lost 3 bases and J lost 0, with 11 bases in between. CDR3 length: 15 residues. The CDR3 DNA sequence: TGTGCCAGCAGCTGGGGACTGACTAGCACAGATACGCAGTATTTT. It encodes CASSWGLTSTDTQYF.

The chain joins TRBV2 to TRBJ1-1; the D gene is possibly TRBD1 (5 bases). V lost 6 bases to trimming and J lost 5 bases, with 16 bases between them. The length of the CDR3 is 14 residues. Germline V CDR1 and CDR2: SNHLY, FYNNEI. In nucleotides, the CDR3 is TGTGCCAGCAGAGGTCGGCAGGGAGGGACTGAAGCTTTCTTT. Protein sequence: CASRGRQGGTEAFF.

The rearrangement uses TRBV6-5 and TRBJ1-1; the D is unclear. Germline assignment: CDR1 MNHEY and CDR2 SVGAGI. The CDR3 consists of 13 residues. V dropped 5 bases and J dropped 3 bases, with 10 bases sitting between them. The CDR3 nucleotides are TGTGCCAGCAGTCCCCGGGGAGACACTGAAGCTTTCTTT. Amino acids: CASSPRGDTEAFF.

The rearrangement uses TRBV7-9 and TRBJ1-1; maybe TRBD1 (6 bases). The CDR3 has 12 amino acids. V was cut by 9 bases and J by 11 bases, with 19 bases left in between. Germline V gene data show CDR1 as SEHNR and CDR2 as FQNEAQ (reference sequence). CDR3 residues: CASGVTGSHAFF. In DNA form, the CDR3 reads TGTGCCAGTGGGGTCACAGGGTCTCACGCTTTCTTT.

This rearrangement joins TRBV20-1 to TRBJ2-7; 8 positions match TRBD1. The CDR3 has 11 amino acids. V dropped 3 bases and J dropped 9; count of bases not matched to a gene: 4. CDR1 and CDR2 from the germline V gene are DFQATT and SNEGSKA (reference sequence). CDR3 sequence (DNA): TGCAGTGCTAGGGCGACAGGGGTGCAGTACTTC. It codes for CSARATGVQYF.

The chain has TRBV21-1 and TRBJ1-2; no DNA check was done on the table's D call, TRBD1. TRBV21-1 corresponds to a pseudogene. CDR3 size: 17 residues. CDR3 sequence reads: CASSKDAPGQGRYGYTF. The CDR3 nucleotides are TGTGCCAGCAGCAAAGACGCGCCGGGACAGGGTAGGTATGGCTACACCTTC.

V and J are TRBV3-1 (or the pseudogene TRBV3-2) and TRBJ1-4; D unresolved. This CDR3 is 14 amino acids long. V lost 4 bases to trimming and J lost 8 bases, with 14 bases between them. From germline, CDR1 is LGHDT and CDR2 YNNKEL (reference sequence). For the CDR3, the DNA is TGTGCCAGCAGCCCCCCGAGCCCTCCGGAAAAACTGTTTTTT. This sequence encodes CASSPPSPPEKLFF.

A single count supports this clone. The chain recombines TRBV7-8 with TRBJ2-1; a possible D gene is TRBD2 (6 bases). The CDR3 is 16 amino acids. V lost 5 bases and J 7 bases, leaving 21 bases between the germline ends. Germline CDR1 is SGHVS and CDR2 is FQNEAQ. The CDR3 coding sequence is TGTGCCAGCAGCCGAGGCGGGACTGGGGGGAGGAATGAGCAGTTCTTC. Translated, it gives CASSRGGTGGRNEQFF.

The J gene is TRBJ2-5, the V gene TRBV9; possible D gene TRBD1, 6 bases. V shed 0 bases and J shed 4 bases, with 13 bases lying between them. This CDR3 region has 15 residues. Germline CDR1 and CDR2: SGDLS and YYNGEE. The CDR3 DNA reads as TGTGCCAGCAGCGTAGTGGCAGGGGTTACAGAGACCCAGTACTTC. This translates into CASSVVAGVTETQYF.

This clone has just a few counts. V and J are TRBV5-1 and TRBJ2-2; 7 bases are shared with TRBD2. V shed 2 bases, J shed 5 bases, and the junction held 15 bases outside the gene matches. Germline V gene lookup returns CDR1 SGHRS and CDR2 YFSETQ. The CDR3 contains 18 residues. The CDR3 bases are TGCGCCAGCAGCTTACCCCTCTTGGGCGGGAGATGGACCGGGGAGCTGTTTTTT. Protein: CASSLPLLGGRWTGELFF.

This clone was detected only once. The chain is built from TRBV15 and TRBJ2-3; 9 positions match TRBD2. The ends lost 4 bases at V and 4 bases at J; junction bases unmatched: 15. The CDR3 length is 18 residues. Looked up from germline, CDR1 is LNHNV and CDR2 is YYDKDF (reference sequence). CDR3 sequence reads: CATSNPEGRGGRSDTQYF. In nucleotides, the CDR3 is TGTGCCACCAGCAACCCAGAAGGGCGGGGGGGCAGATCAGATACGCAGTATTTT.

The rearrangement joins TRBV6-2 or TRBV6-3 to TRBJ2-5, with TRBD1 as a possible D gene (6 bases). This CDR3 is 13 amino acids long. With 2 bases removed from V and 2 bases from J, the gap between germline ends came to 6 bases. From germline, CDR1 is MNHEY and CDR2 SVGEGT. The CDR3 DNA is TGTGCCAGCAGTTACAGGGGGCAAGAGACCCAGTACTTC. Encoded protein: CASSYRGQETQYF.

The chain joins TRBV27 to TRBJ1-2; 7 bases fit TRBD1. Trimming cost V 0 bases and J 2 bases; bases outside gene matches: 3. There are 15 residues in the CDR3. Germline V gives CDR1 MNHEY, CDR2 SMNVEV (reference sequence). CDR3 DNA sequence: TGTGCCAGCAGTTTATCGGGGACAGTAAACTATGGCTACACCTTC. Translated, it gives CASSLSGTVNYGYTF.

V is TRBV9 and J is TRBJ2-7, with 10 bases identical to TRBD2. This CDR3 is 15 amino acids long. Germline-derived CDR1 and CDR2 are SGDLS and YYNGEE. J lost 4 bases, V lost 3 bases, and 7 bases had no gene match. CDR3 protein: CASSASSGSVYEQYF. DNA for the CDR3: TGTGCCAGCAGCGCATCTAGCGGGAGTGTTTACGAGCAGTACTTC.

This clone turned up a few times. The chain's CDR3 is CASSPGSTESGNQPQHF. The CDR3, as DNA: TGTGCCAGCAGCCCTGGGTCGACAGAGTCAGGCAATCAGCCCCAGCATTTT. This rearrangement joins TRBV6-2 or TRBV6-3 to TRBJ1-5, with D maybe TRBD1 (5 bases). V shed 6 bases and J shed 2 bases, with 20 bases lying between them. CDR1 and CDR2 (germline): MNHEY, SVGEGT. The length of the CDR3 is 17 residues.

This clone was found once. The genes are TRBV18 and TRBJ1-1; no definite D call. This CDR3 is 15 amino acids long. Germline CDR1 reads KGHSH; CDR2 reads LQKENI. Deletions cut 2 bases from V and 1 base from J, with 11 bases between. CDR3 sequence: CASSPNAGPNTEAFF. DNA for the CDR3: TGTGCCAGCTCACCAAATGCAGGTCCGAACACTGAAGCTTTCTTT.

CDR3 bases: TGTGCCAGCAGTTACTCGTCAGGCTCCGGGGAGCTGTTTTTT. Protein sequence: CASSYSSGSGELFF. This sequence joins TRBV6-2 or TRBV6-3 and TRBJ2-2; D not resolved. The CDR3 contains 14 residues. Trimming left V 0 bases short and J 6 bases short, with 8 bases between. The germline CDR1 and CDR2 sequences are MNHEY and SVGEGT.

V and J are TRBV3-1 (or the pseudogene TRBV3-2) and TRBJ1-1; D gene uncertain. Trimming left V 1 base short and J 7 bases short, with 10 bases between. There are 13 residues in the CDR3. CDR1 LGHDT and CDR2 YNNKEL come from the germline V gene (reference sequence). CDR3 amino acids: CASSQGYEFEAFF. The CDR3 region has the DNA TGTGCCAGCAGCCAAGGGTACGAGTTTGAAGCTTTCTTT.